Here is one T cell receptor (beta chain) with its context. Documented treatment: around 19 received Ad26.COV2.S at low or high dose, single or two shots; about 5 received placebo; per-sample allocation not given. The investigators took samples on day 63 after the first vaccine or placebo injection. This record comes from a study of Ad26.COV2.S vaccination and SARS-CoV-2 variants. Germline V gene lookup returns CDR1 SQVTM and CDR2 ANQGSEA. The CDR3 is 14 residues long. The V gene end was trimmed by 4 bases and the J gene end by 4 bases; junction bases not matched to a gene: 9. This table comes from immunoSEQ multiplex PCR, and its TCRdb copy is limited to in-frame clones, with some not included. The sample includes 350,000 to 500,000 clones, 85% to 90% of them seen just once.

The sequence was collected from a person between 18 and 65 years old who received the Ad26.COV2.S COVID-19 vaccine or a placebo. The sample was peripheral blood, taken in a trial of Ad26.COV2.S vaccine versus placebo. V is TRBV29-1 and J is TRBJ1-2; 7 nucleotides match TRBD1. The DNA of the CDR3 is TGCAGCGTTGTTGTGGGGGGGACAGTCTATGGCTACACCTTC. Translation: CSVVVGGTVYGYTF.